A single sample gave rise to the 25 T cell receptor beta chains below, sequenced in a study of CD8 T cells in Susac syndrome. The RNA input was about 0.5 to 1 ug, and it was reverse transcribed with random hexamers. Using its own MiXCR run on the immunoSEQ multiplex PCR reads, TCRdb lists one record per CDR3 protein. The sample carries approximately 190,000 distinct CDR3 sequences, 95% recorded once. The sequenced material came from CD8+ T cells from PBMCs. Source of these receptors: a human donor with Susac syndrome.

The chain employs TRBV29-1 and TRBJ2-5; no firm D call. Looked up from germline, CDR1 is SQVTM and CDR2 is ANQGSEA. V lost 5 bases to trimming and J lost 5 bases, with 12 bases between them. This CDR3 is built from 12 residues. In DNA form, the CDR3 reads TGCAGCGTTCAGGCCCCCCAGGAGACCCAGTACTTC. It translates to CSVQAPQETQYF.

The J gene is TRBJ1-4, the V gene TRBV25-1; D unresolved. CDR1 MGHDK and CDR2 SYGVNS come from the germline V gene. V dropped 7 bases and J dropped 5 bases, with 11 bases sitting between them. The CDR3 runs 13 residues. The CDR3, as DNA: TGTGCCAGCAACAGTGTGGGGAATGAAAAACTGTTTTTT. This gives the protein CASNSVGNEKLFF.

The gene calls are TRBV28 and TRBJ2-7, with 8 bases that match TRBD2. The germline gives CDR1 MDHEN, CDR2 SYDVKM. J lost 0 bases, V lost 4 bases, and 17 bases had no gene match. The CDR3 has 19 residues. CDR3 sequence reads: CASSWDKRLAGRSSYEQYF. The CDR3 coding sequence is TGTGCCAGCAGTTGGGATAAACGGCTAGCGGGTCGCTCCTCCTACGAGCAGTACTTC.

This chain uses TRBV20-1 with TRBJ1-3, with D uncertain. The length of the CDR3 is 14 residues. Germline values: CDR1 DFQATT, CDR2 SNEGSKA (reference sequence). With 1 base removed from V and 0 bases from J, the gap between germline ends came to 7 bases. DNA of the CDR3: TGCAGTGCTAGAGTATCCGGCTCTGGAAACACCATATATTTT. Encoded protein: CSARVSGSGNTIYF.

The CDR3 here is CASTPIQGLKPQPQHF. Written as DNA, the CDR3 is TGTGCCAGCACCCCAATCCAGGGCCTCAAACCCCAGCCCCAGCATTTT. The genes are TRBV18 and TRBJ1-5, with TRBD1 as a possible D gene (5 bases). CDR1 is KGHSH and CDR2 is LQKENI in the germline V gene. The CDR3 is made up of 16 amino acids. V lost 8 bases and J lost 7, with 24 bases in between.

This chain joins TRBV19 and TRBJ2-1; TRBD2 matches 8 bases. The CDR3 has 13 amino acids. Germline lookup yields CDR1 LNHDA and CDR2 SQIVND (reference sequence). V lost 7 bases and J lost 8; bases outside the gene matches: 7. DNA for the CDR3: TGTGCCAGTAACACGGGGGGGAGCCATGAGCAGTTCTTC. Translating it yields CASNTGGSHEQFF.

The chain uses TRBV24-1 and TRBJ2-1; the D is unclear. From germline, CDR1 is KGHDR and CDR2 SFDVKD. V was trimmed by 3 bases and J by 8 bases, leaving 13 bases between them. The CDR3 extends over 14 amino acids. In DNA, the CDR3 is TGTGCCACCAGTGATCCATTGGCGGTGGATGAGCAGTTCTTC. This translates into CATSDPLAVDEQFF.

The chain is built from TRBV15 and TRBJ2-2; D perhaps matches TRBD1 (5 bases). V was trimmed by 5 bases and J by 0 bases, leaving 10 bases between them. Germline V gives CDR1 LNHNV, CDR2 YYDKDF (reference sequence). The CDR3 spans 15 residues. The CDR3 DNA is TGTGCCACCAGCCTGCGACAGACGAACACCGGGGAGCTGTTTTTT. Translated, it gives CATSLRQTNTGELFF.

The chain uses TRBV27 and TRBJ1-3; 9 bases are a match to TRBD1. CDR3 length: 13 residues. Germline CDR1 and CDR2: MNHEY and SMNVEV (reference sequence). The V segment lost 5 bases and the J segment 7 bases; nucleotides outside the gene matches: 3. The CDR3 is CASSATGGNTIYF. The CDR3 DNA is TGTGCCAGCAGTGCAACAGGGGGCAACACCATATATTTT.

This chain connects TRBV19 to TRBJ1-1; D perhaps matches TRBD1 (6 bases). The CDR3 sequence is 15 residues long. Germline assignment: CDR1 LNHDA and CDR2 SQIVND (reference sequence). V lost 6 bases, J lost 0 bases, and 14 bases lay in between. Here the CDR3 DNA reads TGTGCCAGTAGCGCGGACTGGACAGTGAACACTGAAGCTTTCTTT. Residues: CASSADWTVNTEAFF.

This clonotype has just one count. The chain links TRBV20-1 to TRBJ2-7; D tentatively reads TRBD1 or TRBD2 (5 bases each). V dropped 6 bases and J dropped 3 bases, with 18 bases sitting between them. CDR1 is DFQATT, CDR2 SNEGSKA, per germline (reference sequence). CDR3 length: 14 residues. The CDR3 is CSAIEIGTFYEQYF. The CDR3 coding sequence is TGCAGTGCGATCGAGATAGGGACCTTCTACGAGCAGTACTTC.

This clonotype was recorded a few times. This sequence joins TRBV11-2 and TRBJ2-5; D gene unclear. The V end lost 5 bases, the J end lost 3 bases, and 19 bases lay between the germline ends. The CDR3 sequence is 16 residues long. Germline CDR1 reads SGHAT; CDR2 reads FQNNGV. DNA of the CDR3: TGTGCCAGCAGCCCGACCTGGCCTGGAGAGGAAGAGACCCAGTACTTC. This sequence encodes CASSPTWPGEEETQYF.

This chain connects TRBV20-1 to TRBJ2-7; no firm D call. The germline CDR1 and CDR2 sequences are DFQATT and SNEGSKA (reference sequence). The CDR3 has 14 amino acids. V was cut by 3 bases and J by 0 bases, with 12 bases left in between. The CDR3 protein is CSARAWVSSYEQYF. For the CDR3, the DNA is TGCAGTGCTAGGGCTTGGGTAAGCTCCTACGAGCAGTACTTC.

The J gene is TRBJ1-4, the V gene TRBV6-1; maybe TRBD1 (5 bases). This CDR3 spans 17 amino acids. Germline V gene sequence: CDR1 MNHNS, CDR2 SASEGT. Trimming pared 6 bases from V and 2 bases from J, leaving 19 bases between. The CDR3 DNA reads TGTGCCAGCAGACCCGACAGACTATCGGCTACTAATGAAAAACTGTTTTTT. Translation gives CASRPDRLSATNEKLFF.

The rearrangement joins TRBV4-1 to TRBJ1-1; D remains ambiguous. V dropped 0 bases and J dropped 2 bases, with 7 bases sitting between them. Germline loops: CDR1 MGHRA, CDR2 YSYEKL. The CDR3 has 14 residues. CDR3 region: CASSQDGVNTEAFF. CDR3 coding DNA: TGCGCCAGCAGCCAAGATGGGGTAAACACTGAAGCTTTCTTT.

The V and J genes are TRBV3-1 and TRBJ2-7, with TRBD2 matching over 13 bases. This CDR3 spans 15 amino acids. Unmatched junction bases numbered 3, after V lost 3 bases and J lost 4 bases. The germline gives CDR1 LGHDT, CDR2 YNNKEL (reference sequence). Here the CDR3 DNA reads TGTGCCAGCAGCCACGGGACTAGCGGGATTTACGAGCAGTACTTC. This sequence encodes CASSHGTSGIYEQYF.

The rearrangement joins TRBV27 to TRBJ1-1; D is unclear. The germline gives CDR1 MNHEY, CDR2 SMNVEV (reference sequence). The V end lost 9 bases, the J end lost 0 bases, and 11 bases lay between the germline ends. The CDR3 totals 13 residues. In nucleotides, the CDR3 is TGTGCCAGAGACTCGGGCTTGAACACTGAAGCTTTCTTT. Translated, it gives CARDSGLNTEAFF.

This clonotype has only one observation. The J gene is TRBJ1-3, the V gene TRBV27; D gene unclear. V lost 8 bases, J lost 4 bases, and 12 bases lay in between. The CDR3 spans 13 residues. Germline CDR1 reads MNHEY; CDR2 reads SMNVEV (reference sequence). The chain's CDR3 is CASSQVLGNTIYF. The CDR3 nucleotides are TGTGCCAGCTCCCAAGTCTTAGGAAACACCATATATTTT.

The chain joins TRBV20-1 to TRBJ2-6; 7 bases line up with TRBD1. The trim removed 0 bases at V and 2 bases at J, leaving 1 base unmatched. Germline V gives CDR1 DFQATT, CDR2 SNEGSKA (reference sequence). CDR3 length: 15 amino acids. The CDR3 DNA reads TGCAGTGCTAGAGACCAGGGGGCTGGGGCCAACGTCCTGACTTTC. It specifies CSARDQGAGANVLTF.

The gene calls are TRBV3-1 and TRBJ2-2; 8 bases fit TRBD1. Germline assignment: CDR1 LGHDT and CDR2 YNNKEL (reference sequence). This CDR3 spans 15 amino acids. The trim removed 4 bases at V and 4 bases at J, leaving 5 bases unmatched. The CDR3, as DNA: TGTGCCAGCAGCCTGAGGACAGGGCCCACCGGGGAGCTGTTTTTT. Translated, it gives CASSLRTGPTGELFF.

This clonotype has only one observation. The V call is TRBV9, the J call TRBJ2-2; 7 bases agree with TRBD1. The CDR3 spans 16 residues. J was trimmed by 4 bases and V by 2 bases; bases with no gene match: 8. CDR1 is SGDLS, CDR2 YYNGEE, per germline. CDR3 in DNA: TGTGCCAGCAGCGTCTCGATGAGGGGGCTCACCGGGGAGCTGTTTTTT. It specifies CASSVSMRGLTGELFF.

The chain has TRBV4-1 and TRBJ2-7; 8 nucleotides agree with TRBD1. Germline V gene data show CDR1 as MGHRA and CDR2 as YSYEKL. Trimming removed 7 bases from V and 6 bases from J; junction bases left unmatched: 17. The CDR3 consists of 16 residues. The CDR3 reads CASTLSPGQGSIEQYF. The CDR3 coding sequence is TGCGCCAGCACCCTAAGCCCTGGACAGGGTTCAATCGAGCAGTACTTC.

The chain joins TRBV29-1 to TRBJ1-1; D call uncertain. V dropped 2 bases and J dropped 5 bases, with 12 bases sitting between them. The germline V gene encodes CDR1 SQVTM and CDR2 ANQGSEA. The CDR3 loop spans 13 amino acids. CDR3 amino acids: CSVEKRLVTEAFF. CDR3 in DNA: TGCAGCGTTGAAAAACGGTTAGTGACTGAAGCTTTCTTT.

The rearrangement links TRBV28 to TRBJ2-7; 10 nucleotides line up with TRBD2. Germline V gives CDR1 MDHEN, CDR2 SYDVKM. Losses at the gene ends were 5 bases for V and 7 bases for J; bases not matched to a gene: 8. The CDR3 consists of 14 residues. The CDR3 DNA sequence: TGTGCCAGCAGTCGGGGGCTAGCGGGAGCTGAGCAGTACTTC. Its translation is CASSRGLAGAEQYF.

The gene calls are TRBV29-1 and TRBJ2-1; TRBD2 agrees at 7 bases. Trimming at V came to 5 bases and at J to 2 bases, leaving 9 bases not matched to a gene. The CDR3 is 15 amino acids. Germline assignment: CDR1 SQVTM and CDR2 ANQGSEA. For the CDR3, the DNA is TGCAGCGTTAGGGACTACCTTTCAACCTACAATGAGCAGTTCTTC. It yields the protein CSVRDYLSTYNEQFF.